The 23 T cell receptor beta chains listed next were all sequenced from one sample in a study of blood T cell repertoires in COVID-19. The table came from immunoSEQ multiplex PCR; TCRdb's copy has only in-frame clones and leaves some out. The sample includes over 400,000 clones, 80% to 90% of them seen just once. Specimen: peripheral blood. These receptors were obtained from a human donor in a cohort sampled during active COVID-19.

V usage is TRBV18 and J usage is TRBJ1-4; 7 nucleotides match TRBD1. After removal of 3 bases from V and 4 bases from J, the junction contained 5 bases not matched to a gene. Germline assignment: CDR1 KGHSH and CDR2 LQKENI. The CDR3 consists of 15 residues. CDR3 in DNA: TGTGCCAGCTCACCGGGACAGAGCCTTAATGAAAAACTGTTTTTT. This gives the protein CASSPGQSLNEKLFF.

This clone has a handful of counts. The chain links TRBV5-1 to TRBJ2-1; 9 bases match TRBD2. The CDR3 has 15 amino acids. From germline, CDR1 is SGHRS and CDR2 YFSETQ. With 2 bases clipped from V and 4 bases from J, the junction kept 4 bases outside the gene matches. CDR3 residues: CASSFSGSLYNEQFF. CDR3 coding DNA: TGCGCCAGCAGCTTTAGCGGGAGTCTGTACAATGAGCAGTTCTTC.

The chain recombines TRBV6-6 with TRBJ1-2; the D gene is possibly TRBD1 (5 bases). There are 20 residues in the CDR3. Germline values: CDR1 MNHNY, CDR2 SVGAGI (reference sequence). V was clipped by 6 bases and J by 5 bases, with 34 bases between them. The DNA for the CDR3 is TGTGCCAGCAGCTCCTTGGGGGGTCAATCCCTCAGGTCAGGTGAATATGGCTACACCTTC. Amino acids: CASSSLGGQSLRSGEYGYTF.

V and J are TRBV5-6 and TRBJ2-3, with TRBD1 matching over 10 bases. With 0 bases clipped from V and 0 bases from J, the junction kept 1 base outside the gene matches. From germline, CDR1 is SGHDT and CDR2 YYEEEE. This CDR3 is built from 16 residues. In DNA, the CDR3 is TGTGCCAGCAGCTTGGGACAGGGGGCGAGCACAGATACGCAGTATTTT. This gives the protein CASSLGQGASTDTQYF.

The chain is built from TRBV5-8 and TRBJ2-3, with 11 bases identical to TRBD2. Germline V gene data show CDR1 as SGHTS and CDR2 as YDEGEE. V gave up 4 bases and J gave up 2 bases; unmatched junction bases: 3. The CDR3 has 15 residues. In nucleotides, the CDR3 is TGTGCCAGCAGCCTGACTAGCGGGGCCACAGATACGCAGTATTTT. Translation: CASSLTSGATDTQYF.

This chain joins TRBV29-1 and TRBJ2-5; 12 bases fit TRBD1. This CDR3 is 15 amino acids long. The germline gives CDR1 SQVTM, CDR2 ANQGSEA. V lost 5 bases to trimming and J lost 5 bases; unmatched junction nucleotides: 9. As DNA, the CDR3 is TGCAGCGTTACTACCGGGACAGGGGGCCGGGAGACCCAGTACTTC. Translation gives CSVTTGTGGRETQYF.

Remarks on this clone: A read error may produce the germline difference seen at one junction end. This chain uses TRBV3-1 (or the pseudogene TRBV3-2) with TRBJ2-5; 12 bases align to TRBD2. CDR1 is LGHDT, CDR2 YNNKEL, per germline (reference sequence). The CDR3 covers 17 residues. The CDR3 region is CASSQPSGRAHQETQYF. The CDR3 region has the DNA TGTGCCAGCAGCCAACCTAGCGGGAGGGCGCACCAGGAGACCCAGTACTTC.

This chain links TRBV6-2 or TRBV6-3 with TRBJ2-7; D may be TRBD1 (5 bases). Trimming removed 1 base from V and 5 bases from J, with 9 bases in between. This CDR3 contains 13 residues. Germline values: CDR1 MNHEY, CDR2 SVGEGT. The CDR3 here is CASSYWSRDEQYF. CDR3 coding DNA: TGTGCCAGCAGTTACTGGTCCAGGGACGAGCAGTACTTC.

This chain links TRBV30 with TRBJ1-1, with 9 bases fitting TRBD1. The germline gives CDR1 GTSNPN, CDR2 SVGIG (reference sequence). Unmatched junction bases numbered 7, after V lost 2 bases and J lost 3 bases. The CDR3 extends over 15 amino acids. The CDR3 region is CAWSTGGAGDTEAFF. CDR3 nucleotide sequence: TGTGCCTGGAGTACAGGGGGCGCGGGGGACACTGAAGCTTTCTTT.

The chain carries TRBV5-4 and TRBJ2-1, with 12 bases matching TRBD2. J lost 3 bases, V lost 0 bases, and 4 bases had no gene match. The CDR3 runs to 17 residues. Germline V gene data show CDR1 as SGHNT and CDR2 as YYREEE (reference sequence). The CDR3: CASSLGASGRVYNEQFF. CDR3 sequence (DNA): TGTGCCAGCAGCTTGGGTGCTAGCGGGAGGGTCTACAATGAGCAGTTCTTC. The complete variable domain, with remaining parts taken from reference TRBV5-4 and TRBJ2-1, reads ETGVTQSPTHLIKTRGQQVTLRCSSQSGHNTVSWYQQALGQGPQFIFQYYREEENGRGNFPPRFSGLQFPNYSSELNVNALELDDSALYLCASSLGASGRVYNEQFFGPGTRLTVL.

The chain employs TRBV3-1 (or the pseudogene TRBV3-2) and TRBJ2-7; D call uncertain. The CDR3 covers 12 residues. V was trimmed by 4 bases and J by 2 bases, leaving 6 bases between them. The germline V gene has CDR1 LGHDT and CDR2 YNNKEL (reference sequence). The CDR3 here is CASSRGTYEQYF. In DNA, the CDR3 is TGTGCCAGCAGCCGCGGTACCTACGAGCAGTACTTC.

Only one count was recorded for this clone. The CDR3 DNA sequence: TGCGCCAGCAGCTTGGGGGCTAGCGGGACACGTAGCTCCTACAATGAGCAGTTCTTC. This translates into CASSLGASGTRSSYNEQFF. The J gene is TRBJ2-1, the V gene TRBV5-1, with 9 positions matching TRBD2. CDR1 is SGHRS, CDR2 YFSETQ, per germline. Trimming took 0 bases from V and 0 from J; bases not matched to a gene: 10. The CDR3 has 19 amino acids.

The CDR3 bases are TGTGCCAGCAGTGTTTTTCCGGGACTAGCGGGACACAATGAGCAGTTCTTC. Translated, it gives CASSVFPGLAGHNEQFF. The chain is built from TRBV5-5 and TRBJ2-1, with 13 nucleotides matching TRBD2. The CDR3 extends over 17 amino acids. V gave up 5 bases and J gave up 5 bases; unmatched junction bases: 10. In germline, CDR1 is SGHKS, CDR2 YYEKEE (reference sequence).

The chain joins TRBV28 to TRBJ2-4; 10 nucleotides line up with TRBD1. V lost 5 bases to trimming and J lost 8 bases; unmatched junction nucleotides: 9. The CDR3 length is 15 residues. CDR1 and CDR2 (germline): MDHEN, SYDVKM. The DNA for the CDR3 is TGTGCCAGCAGTCCGGCGACAGGGGGCATAGACATTCAGTACTTC. It translates to CASSPATGGIDIQYF.

The chain uses TRBV6-5 and TRBJ1-5, with D unresolved. CDR1 MNHEY and CDR2 SVGAGI come from the germline V gene. V lost 8 bases to trimming and J lost 2 bases, with 13 bases between them. This CDR3 comprises 14 residues. This CDR3 is CASGRAGGNQPQHF. The CDR3 bases are TGTGCCAGCGGTCGAGCGGGAGGCAATCAGCCCCAGCATTTT.

Turning to this clone: One end of the junction is discordant with germline, which a read error may explain. The CDR3: CASSSPGLAEQFF. In DNA form, the CDR3 reads TGTGCCAGCTCATCACCGGGACTAGCGGAGCAGTTCTTC. The chain uses TRBV18 and TRBJ2-1, with 10 nucleotides matching TRBD2. Looked up from germline, CDR1 is KGHSH and CDR2 is LQKENI. The length of the CDR3 is 13 residues.

This CDR3 reads CASTKQAKGLTNYGYTF. The DNA for the CDR3 is TGTGCCAGTACCAAACAGGCGAAGGGGTTGACTAACTATGGCTACACCTTC. The chain couples TRBV19 to TRBJ1-2; TRBD1 is a possible D gene (5 bases). CDR1 and CDR2 from the germline V gene are LNHDA and SQIVND (reference sequence). Trimming cost V 7 bases and J 0 bases, with 21 bases left between them. CDR3 length equals 17 residues. The full variable domain, in which reference TRBV19 and TRBJ1-2 provide the parts outside the CDR3, is DGGITQSPKYLFRKEGQNVTLSCEQNLNHDAMYWYRQDPGQGLRLIYYSQIVNDFQKGDIAEGYSVSREKKESFPLTVTSAQKNPTAFYLCASTKQAKGLTNYGYTFGSGTRLTVV.

V and J are TRBV6-6 and TRBJ2-3; 8 positions match TRBD2. The V segment lost 4 bases and the J segment 2 bases; nucleotides outside the gene matches: 5. The V gene's germline CDR1 is MNHNY and CDR2 SVGAGI (reference sequence). The CDR3 contains 15 residues. In DNA, the CDR3 is TGTGCCAGCAGTTTCTTGGGACTAGACACAGATACGCAGTATTTT. This translates into CASSFLGLDTDTQYF.

This CDR3 reads CASSYPPGGGSYEQYF. As DNA, the CDR3 is TGTGCCAGCAGTTATCCTCCCGGCGGAGGCTCCTACGAGCAGTACTTC. V gene TRBV6-2 or TRBV6-3 combines with J gene TRBJ2-7; possible D gene TRBD2, 5 bases. The CDR3 covers 16 residues. V lost 3 bases and J lost 0, with 15 bases in between. The germline CDR1 and CDR2 sequences are MNHEY and SVGEGT.

This clone was detected only a few times. The chain's CDR3 is CASSLSGSRGGEGRNTIYF. CDR3 DNA: TGTGCCAGCAGCCTCTCAGGATCCCGAGGGGGGGAGGGAAGAAACACCATATATTTT. The chain carries TRBV7-2 and TRBJ1-3; maybe TRBD1 (6 bases). V lost 5 bases, J lost 5 bases, and 28 bases lay in between. In germline, CDR1 is SGHTA, CDR2 FQGNSA. This CDR3 comprises 19 residues.

V gene TRBV2 combines with J gene TRBJ2-3; 10 bases are shared with TRBD2. The germline V gene encodes CDR1 SNHLY and CDR2 FYNNEI. Trimming took 7 bases from V and 3 from J; bases not matched to a gene: 4. This CDR3 has 14 amino acids. CDR3 residues: CASNLAGATDTQYF. Written as DNA, the CDR3 is TGTGCCAGCAACCTAGCGGGAGCGACAGATACGCAGTATTTT.

The chain carries TRBV28 and TRBJ1-4, with D possibly being TRBD1 (6 bases). Trimming stripped 0 bases from V and 8 bases from J, with 13 bases between. Germline CDR1 and CDR2: MDHEN and SYDVKM. This CDR3 comprises 15 residues. CDR3 amino acids: CASSLWAGVHEKLFF. The CDR3 DNA is TGTGCCAGCAGTTTATGGGCAGGGGTACACGAAAAACTGTTTTTT.

The V call is TRBV30, the J call TRBJ1-2; tentatively, D is TRBD1 (5 bases). V lost 0 bases to trimming and J lost 2 bases, with 7 bases between them. CDR3 length: 13 residues. The V gene's germline CDR1 is GTSNPN and CDR2 SVGIG (reference sequence). The CDR3 sequence is CAWSVNRNYGYTF. The CDR3, as DNA: TGTGCCTGGAGTGTAAACAGGAACTATGGCTACACCTTC.